This TCR beta chain originates from a study of T cells after yellow fever vaccination. Overall study results and limits: One caveat is that FACS-sorted repertoires could contain abundant clonotypes contaminating from the bulk population.

Germline V gives CDR1 KGHSH, CDR2 LQKENI. CDR3 length: 13 amino acids. The V gene lost 3 bases and the J gene lost 8 bases, with 10 bases spanning the gap. The authors made TCR cDNA by 5'RACE template switching, adding a universal primer site and UMIs. TCRdb passed the 5' RACE reads through MiXCR, listing each CDR3 protein once. The sample holds under 350,000 distinct CDR3 sequences, over 4% seen once. This clonotype appeared many times. What it binds is unknown. Sequences were derived from PBMCs, sampled 5 days after the yellow fever booster vaccination. This TCR derives from a man between 18 and 29 years old who received the YFV17D yellow fever vaccine. V and J are TRBV18 and TRBJ1-4; D might be TRBD1 (5 bases). The CDR3 is CASSPGQGEKLFF. DNA for the CDR3: TGTGCCAGCTCACCCGGGCAGGGAGAAAAACTGTTTTTT.